This TCR beta chain was profiled in a study of siplizumab effects on memory and regulatory T cells. Trimming cost V 5 bases and J 8 bases, with 12 bases left between them. CDR3 length: 12 amino acids. Looked up from germline, CDR1 is SEHNR and CDR2 is FQNEAQ (reference sequence). The assay looked at 100,000 or so TCR templates in each sample. Produced via immunoSEQ multiplex PCR; TCRdb's table is partial and in-frame only. The profile shows 45,000 to 50,000 clones, about 90% of them singletons. Study-wide results and limits: Contribution to the alloresponse seemed major for naive T cells, which also seemed more diverse than memory cells. Siplizumab led to significantly less abundant alloreactive sequences that could be traced back to unstimulated CD4+ memory cells.

As to this clone: Its specificity is unknown.

This TCR came from a human donor in good health. V gene TRBV7-9 combines with J gene TRBJ1-2, with D perhaps matching TRBD1 (5 bases). Sequenced input: naive CD8+ T cells sorted from blood. CDR3 residues: CASSLGTGGYTF. CDR3 nucleotide sequence: TGTGCCAGCAGCCTCGGGACGGGGGGCTACACCTTC.